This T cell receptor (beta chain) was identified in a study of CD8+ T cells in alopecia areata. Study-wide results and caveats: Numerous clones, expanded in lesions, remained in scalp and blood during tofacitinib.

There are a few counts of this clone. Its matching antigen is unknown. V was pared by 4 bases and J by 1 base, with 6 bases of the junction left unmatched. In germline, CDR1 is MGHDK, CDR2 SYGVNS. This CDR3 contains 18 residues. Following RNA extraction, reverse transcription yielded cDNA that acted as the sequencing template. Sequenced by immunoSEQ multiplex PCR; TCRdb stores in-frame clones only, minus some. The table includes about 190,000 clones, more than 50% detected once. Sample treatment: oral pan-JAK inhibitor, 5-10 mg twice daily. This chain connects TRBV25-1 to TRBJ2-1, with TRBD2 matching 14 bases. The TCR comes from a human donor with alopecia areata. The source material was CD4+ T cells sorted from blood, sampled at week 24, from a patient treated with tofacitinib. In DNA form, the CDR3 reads TGTGCCAGCAGTGGGGGACTAGCGGGGGTTAGGTCCTACAATGAGCAGTTCTTC. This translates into CASSGGLAGVRSYNEQFF.